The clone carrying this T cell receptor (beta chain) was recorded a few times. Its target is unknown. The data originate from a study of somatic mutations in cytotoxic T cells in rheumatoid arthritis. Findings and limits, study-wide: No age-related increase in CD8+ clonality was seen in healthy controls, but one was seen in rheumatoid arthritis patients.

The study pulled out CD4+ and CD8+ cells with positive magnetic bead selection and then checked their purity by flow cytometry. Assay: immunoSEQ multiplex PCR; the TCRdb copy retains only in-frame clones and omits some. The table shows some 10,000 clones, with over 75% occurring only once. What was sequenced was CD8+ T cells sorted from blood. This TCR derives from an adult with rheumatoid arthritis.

Here the CDR3 DNA reads TGTGCCAGCAGCGTAGCCCCGTCTTACGAGCAGTACTTC. It codes for CASSVAPSYEQYF. The V gene is TRBV9, the J gene TRBJ2-7; unclear D gene. Germline V gene data show CDR1 as SGDLS and CDR2 as YYNGEE. CDR3 length: 13 residues. Trimming took 0 bases from V and 4 from J, leaving 8 bases between them.